This T cell receptor beta chain appears in the sequencing data of a study of blood T cell repertoires in COVID-19. Study context: COVID-19 samples collected from the United States, Italy and Spain covered acute and convalescent phases. The cDNA or gDNA used as material had been derived from T cells, B-cell-depleted T cells, or PBMCs.

Original processing methods: Amplification with reference gene primers provided the estimates of nucleated cell counts. Libraries were prepared by immunoSEQ multiplex PCR; TCRdb keeps only in-frame clonotypes and omits some of them. That table supplies the V and J calls and clone size; D and trimming were determined from the DNA. The sample shows fewer than 250,000 clones, approximately 83% of them seen only once. Trimming took off 5 bases at V and 1 base at J, with 17 bases between the two ends. CDR3 length: 16 amino acids. Germline CDR1 and CDR2: MDHEN and SYDVKM. This sequence originates from a human donor in a cohort sampled during active COVID-19. This sequence joins TRBV28 and TRBJ2-5, with D maybe TRBD1 (5 bases). The sequenced sample consisted of peripheral blood. The CDR3 protein is CASSLGHNYGQETQYF. For the CDR3, the DNA is TGTGCCAGCAGTCTCGGACACAATTATGGCCAAGAGACCCAGTACTTC.